The T cell receptor (beta chain) described here comes from a study of spatial heterogeneity in lung cancer (dated by TCRdb to about 2019). Background on the whole study: Beta-chain transcripts were consistently detected in greater numbers than alpha-chain transcripts, which likely reflects a higher abundance of beta-chain transcripts. In the raw uncorrected reads, each unique combination of TCR and UMI appeared more than ten times on average. Nonsynonymous mutation counts, determined by whole-exome sequencing of tumor tissue, were related to TCR repertoire features. At surgery, both alpha and beta chains were TCR-sequenced in 220 tumor regions, roughly 64 matched nontumor lung samples and a few dozen PBMC samples. The study quantitatively compared TCR alpha and beta repertoires across multiple tumor regions, matched nontumor lung and blood in non-small cell lung cancer.

This clonotype was picked up many times. Which antigen it targets is not known. No base-level quality is on record; no much larger clone is a single base apart. The library was prepared for alpha chains; this beta chain is a stray read, so its frequency means little. The paper as a whole reports these results and caveats: Additional single-cell paired TCR alpha and beta sequencing was considered necessary to confirm, at a functional level, the hypothesis that regional TCRs recognize regional mutations.

Relative to germline, V is missing 6 bases and J is missing 10 bases, with 4 bases of the junction outside any gene match. Counted from cysteine to phenylalanine, this CDR3 has 11 amino acids. The retained sequence is limited to the CDR3, 33 bases, with the frame set at the first base. CDR1 and CDR2 are read off the germline V gene as SQVTM and ANQGSEA. Library method: 5' RACE. TCRdb records NextSeq 500 as the sequencer. In the TCR library protocol, a unique molecular identifier was attached to each TCR cDNA molecule so that PCR and sequencing errors could be corrected. Processing in the source paper ran as follows. Decombinator tools were used for TCR identification, UMI-based error correction and CDR3 extraction. TCRs above a frequency of 2 per 1,000, corresponding to the top 1% of the tumor frequency distribution, were defined as expanded. Each repertoire was subsampled 100 times to 5,000 TCRs, after which Renyi diversity was computed with the R vegan package. CDR3 similarity networks were built from amino acid triplet string-kernel similarity, connecting CDR3s with pairwise similarity above 0.82. TCRdb took the public reads, trimmed them with fastp at Q25, ran MiXCR for clone calling and kept in-frame beta chains. Rows are unified per CDR3 protein, each entry keeping the most common DNA and genes. V and J calls and clone size were set by TCRdb, not the authors. The sample profile shows 9,500 to 15,000 distinct CDR3 sequences; approximately 6.2% of them were found once. 10% of the sample goes to the ten largest clones.

Explained via the paper, the time point label denotes: sample taken at primary tumor resection. Whole RNA extracted from tumor and nontumor lung tissue, or from cryopreserved PBMC samples, was used for TCR sequencing without cell sorting. The donors were fewer than 90 patients from the lung TRACERx cohort who had early-stage, untreated non-small cell lung cancer. Patients were selected for TCR sequencing only if sufficient RNA was available from at least two tumor regions. Tumor and adjacent nontumor lung specimens were reviewed by a lung pathologist before selection. This receptor was obtained from a male donor with early-stage non-small cell lung cancer. Sequenced material: normal lung tissue next to the tumor, taken at surgery. The chain is assembled from TRBV29-1 and TRBJ2-2; 8 nucleotides in the junction match TRBD1. CDR3 region: CSVGQGEELFF. The DNA sequence is TGCAGCGTCGGACAGGGAGAGGAGCTGTTTTTT.